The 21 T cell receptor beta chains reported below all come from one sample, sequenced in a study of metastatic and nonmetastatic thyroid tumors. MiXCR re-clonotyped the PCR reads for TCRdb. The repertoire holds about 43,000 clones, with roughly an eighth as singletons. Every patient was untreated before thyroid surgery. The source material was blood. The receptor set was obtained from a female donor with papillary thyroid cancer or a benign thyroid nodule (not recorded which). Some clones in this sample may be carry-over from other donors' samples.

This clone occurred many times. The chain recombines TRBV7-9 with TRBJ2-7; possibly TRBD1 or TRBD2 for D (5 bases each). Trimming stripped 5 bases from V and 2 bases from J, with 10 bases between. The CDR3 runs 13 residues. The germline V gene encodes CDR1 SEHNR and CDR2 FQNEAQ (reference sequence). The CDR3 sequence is CASSKWGTYEQYF. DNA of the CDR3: TGTGCCAGCAGCAAATGGGGGACCTACGAGCAGTACTTC.

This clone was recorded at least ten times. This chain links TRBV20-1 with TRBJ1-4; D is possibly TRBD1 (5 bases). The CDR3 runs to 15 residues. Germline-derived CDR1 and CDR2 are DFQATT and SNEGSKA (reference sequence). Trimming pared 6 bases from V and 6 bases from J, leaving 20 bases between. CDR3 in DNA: TGCAGTGCCGAGGACCGGTTGGGAGGGGATGAAAAACTGTTTTTT. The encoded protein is CSAEDRLGGDEKLFF.

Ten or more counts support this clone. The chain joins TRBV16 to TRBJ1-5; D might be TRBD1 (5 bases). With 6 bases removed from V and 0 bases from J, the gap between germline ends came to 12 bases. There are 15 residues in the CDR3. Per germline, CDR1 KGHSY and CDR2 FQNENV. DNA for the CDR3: TGTGCCAGCAGTCGGGACGGGGATAGCAATCAGCCCCAGCATTTT. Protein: CASSRDGDSNQPQHF.

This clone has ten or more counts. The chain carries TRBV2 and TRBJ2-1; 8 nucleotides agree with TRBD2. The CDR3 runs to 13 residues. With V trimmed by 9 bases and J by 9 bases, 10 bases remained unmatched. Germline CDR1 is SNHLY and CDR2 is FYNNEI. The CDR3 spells CARSRTSTGEQFF. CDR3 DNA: TGTGCCAGGAGTCGGACTAGCACGGGTGAGCAGTTCTTC.

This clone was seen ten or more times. The CDR3 coding sequence is TGCGCCAGCAGCCAGGATTCTATGATCTCCTACGAGCAGTACTTC. It specifies CASSQDSMISYEQYF. The V gene is TRBV5-1, the J gene TRBJ2-7, with D hard to call. This CDR3 has 15 amino acids. Trimming pared 4 bases from V and 0 bases from J, leaving 14 bases between. CDR1 SGHRS and CDR2 YFSETQ come from the germline V gene.

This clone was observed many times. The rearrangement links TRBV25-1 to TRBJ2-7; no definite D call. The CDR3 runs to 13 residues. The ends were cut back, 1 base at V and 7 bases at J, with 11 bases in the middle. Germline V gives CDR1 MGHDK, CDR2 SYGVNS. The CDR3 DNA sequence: TGTGCCAGCAGTGAATTGGGCCTTCGGGAGCAGTACTTC. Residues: CASSELGLREQYF.

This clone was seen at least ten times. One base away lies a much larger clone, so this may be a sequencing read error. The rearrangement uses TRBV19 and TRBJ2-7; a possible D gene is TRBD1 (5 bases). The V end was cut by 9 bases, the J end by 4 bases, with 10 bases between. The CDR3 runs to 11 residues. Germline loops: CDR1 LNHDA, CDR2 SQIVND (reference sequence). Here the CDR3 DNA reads TGTGCCAGCCATGGGGCATACGAGCAGTACTTC. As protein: CASHGAYEQYF.

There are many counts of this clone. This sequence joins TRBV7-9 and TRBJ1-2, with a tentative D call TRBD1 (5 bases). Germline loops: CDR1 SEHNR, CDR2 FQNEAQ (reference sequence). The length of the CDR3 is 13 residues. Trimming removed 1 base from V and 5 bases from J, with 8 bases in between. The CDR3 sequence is CASSLGAGYGYTF. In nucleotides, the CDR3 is TGTGCCAGCAGCTTAGGGGCAGGGTATGGCTACACCTTC.

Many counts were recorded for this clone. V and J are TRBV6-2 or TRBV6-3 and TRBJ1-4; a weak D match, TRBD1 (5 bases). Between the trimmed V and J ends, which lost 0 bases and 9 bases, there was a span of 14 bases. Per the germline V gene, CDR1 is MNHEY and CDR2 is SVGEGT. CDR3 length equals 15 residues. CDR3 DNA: TGTGCCAGCAGTTACTCGTATGGGACCCGGAAAAAACTGTTTTTT. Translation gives CASSYSYGTRKKLFF.

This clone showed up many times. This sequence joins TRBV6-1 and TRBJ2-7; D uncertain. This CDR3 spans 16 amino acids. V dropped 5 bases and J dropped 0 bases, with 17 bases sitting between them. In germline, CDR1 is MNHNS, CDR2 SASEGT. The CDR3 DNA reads TGTGCCAGCAGTCGACTCTCTTCGGGCCTCTCCTACGAGCAGTACTTC. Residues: CASSRLSSGLSYEQYF.

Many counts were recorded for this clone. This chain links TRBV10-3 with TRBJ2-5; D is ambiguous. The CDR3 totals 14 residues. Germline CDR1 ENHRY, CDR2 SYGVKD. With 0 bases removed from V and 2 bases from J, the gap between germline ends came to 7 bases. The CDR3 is CAISESKGQETQYF. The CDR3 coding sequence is TGTGCCATCAGTGAGTCGAAGGGTCAAGAGACCCAGTACTTC.

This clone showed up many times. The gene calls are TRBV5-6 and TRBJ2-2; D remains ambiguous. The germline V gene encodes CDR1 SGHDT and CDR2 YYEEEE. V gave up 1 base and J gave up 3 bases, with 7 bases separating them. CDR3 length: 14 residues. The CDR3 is CASSLMAYTGELFF. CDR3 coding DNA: TGTGCCAGCAGCTTGATGGCATACACCGGGGAGCTGTTTTTT. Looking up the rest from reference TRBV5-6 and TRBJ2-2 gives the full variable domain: DAGVTQSPTHLIKTRGQQVTLRCSPKSGHDTVSWYQQALGQGPQFIFQYYEEEERQRGNFPDRFSGHQFPNYSSELNVNALLLGDSALYLCASSLMAYTGELFFGEGSRLTVL.

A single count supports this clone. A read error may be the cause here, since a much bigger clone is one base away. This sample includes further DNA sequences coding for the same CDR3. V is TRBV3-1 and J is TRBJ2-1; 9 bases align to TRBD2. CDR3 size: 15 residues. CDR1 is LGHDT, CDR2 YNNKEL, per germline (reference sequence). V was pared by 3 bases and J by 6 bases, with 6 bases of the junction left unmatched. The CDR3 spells CASSQGAGGINEQFF. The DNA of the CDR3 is TGTGCCAGCAGCCAGGGAGCGGGAGGTATCAATGAGCAGTTCTTC.

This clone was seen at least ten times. The CDR3 region has the DNA TGTGCCAGCAGCGAGTGGGGCGGAGCCAACGAGCAGTACTTC. Translating gives CASSEWGGANEQYF. V is TRBV11-1 and J is TRBJ2-7, with a tentative D call TRBD1 (5 bases). With 5 bases removed from V and 5 bases from J, the gap between germline ends came to 16 bases. Per germline, CDR1 SGHAT and CDR2 FQDESV (reference sequence). The CDR3 consists of 14 residues.

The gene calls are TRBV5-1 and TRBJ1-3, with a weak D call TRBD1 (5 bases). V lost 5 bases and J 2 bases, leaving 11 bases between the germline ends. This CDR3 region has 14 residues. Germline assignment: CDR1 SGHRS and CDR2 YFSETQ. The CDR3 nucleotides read TGCGCCAGCAGTTCGGGAGGGGCTGGAAACACCATATATTTT. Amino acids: CASSSGGAGNTIYF.

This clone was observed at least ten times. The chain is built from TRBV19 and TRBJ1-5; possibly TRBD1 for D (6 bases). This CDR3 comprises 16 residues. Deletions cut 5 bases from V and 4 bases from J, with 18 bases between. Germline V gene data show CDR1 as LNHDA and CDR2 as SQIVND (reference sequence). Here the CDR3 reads CASSGGGFLRNQPQHF. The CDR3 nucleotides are TGTGCCAGTAGTGGGGGGGGCTTCCTTAGGAATCAGCCCCAGCATTTT.

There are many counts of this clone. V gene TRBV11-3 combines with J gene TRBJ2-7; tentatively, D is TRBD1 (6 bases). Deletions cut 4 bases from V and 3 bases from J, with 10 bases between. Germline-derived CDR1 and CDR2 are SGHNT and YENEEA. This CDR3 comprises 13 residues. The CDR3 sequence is CASSSGQDYEQYF. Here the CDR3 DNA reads TGTGCCAGCAGCTCGGGACAAGACTACGAGCAGTACTTC.

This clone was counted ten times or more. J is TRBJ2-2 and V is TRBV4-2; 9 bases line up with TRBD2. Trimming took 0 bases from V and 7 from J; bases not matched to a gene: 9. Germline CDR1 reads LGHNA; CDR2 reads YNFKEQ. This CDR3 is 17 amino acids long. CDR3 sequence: CASSQEGSGSFSGELFF. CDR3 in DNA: TGTGCCAGCAGCCAAGAGGGTAGCGGGAGTTTTAGCGGGGAGCTGTTTTTT.

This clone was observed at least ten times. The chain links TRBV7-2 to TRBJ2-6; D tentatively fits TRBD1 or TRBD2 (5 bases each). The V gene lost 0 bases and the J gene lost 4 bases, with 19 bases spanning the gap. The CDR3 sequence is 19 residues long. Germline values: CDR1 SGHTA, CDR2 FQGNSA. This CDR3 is CASSLAGTIKSGGANVLTF. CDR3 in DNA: TGTGCCAGCAGCTTAGCCGGGACCATCAAGAGTGGGGGGGCCAACGTCCTGACTTTC.

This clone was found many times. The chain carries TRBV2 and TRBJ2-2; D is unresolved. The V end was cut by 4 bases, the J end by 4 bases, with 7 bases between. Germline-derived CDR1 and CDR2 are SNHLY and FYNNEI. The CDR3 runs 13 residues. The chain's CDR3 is CASSGYVTGELFF. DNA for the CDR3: TGTGCCAGCAGTGGATATGTCACCGGGGAGCTGTTTTTT. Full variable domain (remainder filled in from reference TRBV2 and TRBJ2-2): EPEVTQTPSHQVTQMGQEVILRCVPISNHLYFYWYRQILGQKVEFLVSFYNNEISEKSEIFDDQFSVERPDGSNFTLKIRSTKLEDSAMYFCASSGYVTGELFFGEGSRLTVL.

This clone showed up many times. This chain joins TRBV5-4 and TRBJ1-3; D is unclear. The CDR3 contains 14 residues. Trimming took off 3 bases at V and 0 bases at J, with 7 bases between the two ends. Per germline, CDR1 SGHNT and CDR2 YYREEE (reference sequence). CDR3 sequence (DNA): TGTGCCAGCAGCTCAACACGCTCTGGAAACACCATATATTTT. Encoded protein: CASSSTRSGNTIYF.